The 27 T cell receptor beta chains below were found in one sample sequenced in a study of T cell responses to AZD1222 COVID-19 vaccine. The method was immunoSEQ multiplex PCR; TCRdb's version includes in-frame clones alone and lacks a portion of them. In the table there are about 140,000 clones, about nine tenths of which are singletons. This specimen consisted of peripheral blood, obtained 28 days after the second AZD1222 dose. These receptors were taken from an adult who received the AZD1222 COVID-19 vaccine.

This chain links TRBV5-1 with TRBJ2-2; D tentatively fits TRBD1 or TRBD2 (5 bases each). The germline gives CDR1 SGHRS, CDR2 YFSETQ. CDR3 size: 16 residues. V was shortened by 2 bases and J by 0 bases, with 11 bases between the two germline ends. As DNA, the CDR3 is TGCGCCAGCAGCTTTGGGGACGGGACGAACACCGGGGAGCTGTTTTTT. Amino acid sequence: CASSFGDGTNTGELFF.

This chain joins TRBV11-1 and TRBJ1-6, with D perhaps matching TRBD1 (5 bases). Trimming took off 5 bases at V and 5 bases at J, with 10 bases between the two ends. The CDR3 extends over 14 amino acids. Looked up from germline, CDR1 is SGHAT and CDR2 is FQDESV (reference sequence). This CDR3 is CASSLRGDNSPLHF. The CDR3 coding sequence is TGTGCCAGCAGCCTGAGAGGGGATAATTCACCCCTCCACTTT.

This clone has just one count. The gene calls are TRBV2 and TRBJ2-7; 7 bases line up with TRBD1. Germline loops: CDR1 SNHLY, CDR2 FYNNEI. The CDR3 covers 13 residues. Losses at the gene ends were 5 bases for V and 5 bases for J; bases not matched to a gene: 6. As DNA, the CDR3 is TGTGCCAGCAGTCGTGGACAGGCCCACGAGCAGTACTTC. It codes for CASSRGQAHEQYF.

In this sample, this clone turned up a few times. The chain carries TRBV25-1 and TRBJ1-6, with D maybe TRBD1 (6 bases). CDR3 length equals 16 residues. Germline CDR1 reads MGHDK; CDR2 reads SYGVNS. Trimming took 3 bases from V and 6 from J, leaving 15 bases between them. The CDR3 DNA follows: TGTGCCAGCAGTGATCCGACAGGCGGTCGTAATTCACCCCTCCACTTT. Amino acid sequence: CASSDPTGGRNSPLHF.

In this sample, this clone turned up once. V is TRBV7-3 and J is TRBJ2-1, with 16 positions matching TRBD2. Germline V lookup: CDR1 SGHTA, CDR2 FQGTGA. The CDR3 has 16 residues. Trimming at V came to 5 bases and at J to 9 bases, leaving 7 bases not matched to a gene. CDR3 sequence: CASSPMGLAGGGEQFF. The CDR3 coding sequence is TGTGCCAGCAGCCCAATGGGACTAGCGGGAGGGGGTGAGCAGTTCTTC. The variable domain in full, with the rest retrieved from reference TRBV7-3 and TRBJ2-1, is GAGVSQTPSNKVTEKGKYVELRCDPISGHTALYWYRQSLGQGPEFLIYFQGTGAADDSGLPNDRFFAVRPEGSVSTLKIQRTERGDSAVYLCASSPMGLAGGGEQFFGPGTRLTVL.

V and J are TRBV4-2 and TRBJ2-1; D perhaps matches TRBD1 (6 bases). Germline V lookup: CDR1 LGHNA, CDR2 YNFKEQ. V lost 4 bases and J lost 6, with 19 bases in between. This CDR3 comprises 16 residues. The CDR3 is CASSPEVQGSGNEQFF. In DNA form, the CDR3 reads TGTGCCAGCAGCCCAGAGGTACAGGGTTCAGGCAATGAGCAGTTCTTC.

The V call is TRBV2, the J call TRBJ2-7, with TRBD1 as a possible D gene (6 bases). Germline loops: CDR1 SNHLY, CDR2 FYNNEI. Between the trimmed V and J ends, which lost 6 bases and 4 bases, there was a span of 16 bases. The CDR3 totals 14 residues. The CDR3 spells CASRDPGQSYEQYF. CDR3 coding DNA: TGTGCCAGCAGAGACCCTGGACAGAGTTACGAGCAGTACTTC. Full variable domain (remainder filled in from reference TRBV2 and TRBJ2-7): EPEVTQTPSHQVTQMGQEVILRCVPISNHLYFYWYRQILGQKVEFLVSFYNNEISEKSEIFDDQFSVERPDGSNFTLKIRSTKLEDSAMYFCASRDPGQSYEQYFGPGTRLTVT.

The chain joins TRBV30 to TRBJ2-1; 13 nucleotides match TRBD2. The CDR3 spans 16 residues. V lost 0 bases, J lost 8 bases, and 7 bases stayed unmatched. The V gene's germline CDR1 is GTSNPN and CDR2 SVGIG (reference sequence). This chain's CDR3 is CAWSVGTSGIHDEQFF. CDR3 DNA sequence: TGTGCCTGGAGTGTAGGGACTAGCGGGATCCATGATGAGCAGTTCTTC.

This chain uses TRBV3-1 (or the pseudogene TRBV3-2) with TRBJ1-5, with TRBD1 matching over 7 bases. Germline lookup yields CDR1 LGHDT and CDR2 YNNKEL (reference sequence). The trim removed 5 bases at V and 3 bases at J, leaving 4 bases unmatched. The CDR3 has 14 amino acids. CDR3 loop: CASSMGQPNQPQHF. CDR3 nucleotide sequence: TGTGCCAGCAGCATGGGACAGCCCAATCAGCCCCAGCATTTT.

This CDR3 reads CASSLQIGNTIYF. The DNA for the CDR3 is TGTGCCAGCAGTTTACAGATCGGAAACACCATATATTTT. The rearrangement links TRBV6-4 to TRBJ1-3; D remains ambiguous. Germline lookup yields CDR1 MRHNA and CDR2 SNTAGT. The CDR3 covers 13 residues. Trimming took off 5 bases at V and 4 bases at J, with 9 bases between the two ends.

The V gene is TRBV12-3 or TRBV12-4, the J gene TRBJ1-2; 8 positions agree with TRBD1. This CDR3 is 13 amino acids long. The junction had 5 bases not matched to a gene; V was cut back by 7 bases and J by 4 bases. The CDR3 region has the DNA TGTGCCAGCACCGACAGGGGAGGCTATGGCTACACCTTC. Protein product: CASTDRGGYGYTF.

The chain has TRBV21-1 and TRBJ2-1; the table's D call, TRBD2, was not checked against the DNA. TRBV21-1 is described as a pseudogene. The CDR3 is made up of 14 amino acids. The DNA for the CDR3 is TGTGCCAGCAGCAAAGAGAAAGAGGGCCCGAGCGAGTTCTTC. Residues: CASSKEKEGPSEFF.

For the CDR3, the DNA is TGTGCCAGCAGCCAATATAGTGATAATTCACCCCTCCACTTT. It is translated as CASSQYSDNSPLHF. This sequence joins TRBV3-1 (or the pseudogene TRBV3-2) and TRBJ1-6; D not certain. Trimming removed 2 bases from V and 5 bases from J, with 7 bases in between. CDR1 is LGHDT and CDR2 is YNNKEL in the germline V gene (reference sequence). The CDR3 contains 14 residues.

V and J are TRBV30 and TRBJ2-2, with D unclear. The CDR3 length is 14 residues. With 4 bases removed from V and 2 bases from J, the gap between germline ends came to 11 bases. Germline CDR1 is GTSNPN and CDR2 is SVGIG (reference sequence). CDR3 in amino acids: CAWKRQLNTGELFF. The CDR3 region has the DNA TGTGCCTGGAAGAGGCAGCTCAACACCGGGGAGCTGTTTTTT.

This chain uses TRBV2 with TRBJ2-1; no reliable D call. The V gene's germline CDR1 is SNHLY and CDR2 FYNNEI. The V end lost 4 bases, the J end lost 10 bases, and 14 bases lay between the germline ends. CDR3 length equals 13 residues. CDR3 in amino acids: CASSVDLSREQFF. In nucleotides, the CDR3 is TGTGCCAGCAGTGTGGATTTGAGTAGGGAGCAGTTCTTC.

The rearrangement joins TRBV5-4 to TRBJ2-5; TRBD2 aligns across 11 bases. The CDR3 is made up of 16 amino acids. Germline V lookup: CDR1 SGHNT, CDR2 YYREEE (reference sequence). The trim removed 0 bases at V and 4 bases at J, leaving 5 bases unmatched. The CDR3 nucleotides are TGTGCCAGCAGCTTGGTAGCGGGAGGGGGGGGAGAGACCCAGTACTTC. Amino acid sequence: CASSLVAGGGGETQYF.

The chain couples TRBV6-5 to TRBJ2-4, with D possibly matching TRBD1 (6 bases). In germline, CDR1 is MNHEY, CDR2 SVGAGI. V lost 3 bases to trimming and J lost 0 bases, with 9 bases between them. This CDR3 comprises 15 residues. The CDR3 DNA follows: TGTGCCAGCAGTTATATACAGGGAGCCAAAAACATTCAGTACTTC. It translates to CASSYIQGAKNIQYF.

The chain joins TRBV7-2 to TRBJ1-2, with 7 bases matching TRBD1. Germline trimming cut 3 bases from V and 3 bases from J; bases unmatched to any gene: 10. CDR3 size: 16 residues. CDR1 is SGHTA and CDR2 is FQGNSA in the germline V gene. The CDR3: CASSFYVRDSDYGYTF. CDR3 DNA: TGTGCCAGCAGCTTTTATGTAAGGGACAGTGACTATGGCTACACCTTC. Complete variable domain (other parts from reference TRBV7-2 and TRBJ1-2): GAGVSQSPSNKVTEKGKDVELRCDPISGHTALYWYRQSLGQGLEFLIYFQGNSAPDKSGLPSDRFSAERTGGSVSTLTIQRTQQEDSAVYLCASSFYVRDSDYGYTFGSGTRLTVV.

The chain couples TRBV7-9 to TRBJ2-7; 10 bases are shared with TRBD1. Germline-derived CDR1 and CDR2 are SEHNR and FQNEAQ (reference sequence). There are 15 residues in the CDR3. The trim removed 5 bases at V and 0 bases at J, leaving 4 bases unmatched. The CDR3 nucleotides read TGTGCCAGCAGCCCCGGACAGGGGGGCTCCTACGAGCAGTACTTC. This encodes CASSPGQGGSYEQYF.

This clone was seen once. V is TRBV6-5 and J is TRBJ1-2; TRBD1 might be the D (5 bases). Germline V lookup: CDR1 MNHEY, CDR2 SVGAGI. The CDR3 is made up of 15 amino acids. V dropped 2 bases and J dropped 4 bases, with 14 bases sitting between them. In DNA form, the CDR3 reads TGTGCCAGCAGTTACAGGGGAGTAAAGGCCTATGGCTACACCTTC. This gives the protein CASSYRGVKAYGYTF.

As to this clone: A junction boundary mismatches the germline segment, possibly from a read error. The chain is built from TRBV30 and TRBJ1-5; D is ambiguous. The CDR3 extends over 14 amino acids. The V gene's germline CDR1 is GTSNPN and CDR2 SVGIG (reference sequence). CDR3 residues: CAWSDGPTAQAQHF. As DNA, the CDR3 is TGTGCCTGGAGTGACGGACCAACCGCTCAGGCCCAGCATTTT.

V is TRBV18 and J is TRBJ1-3; a weak D match, TRBD1 (5 bases). This CDR3 spans 17 amino acids. V dropped 1 base and J dropped 2 bases, with 15 bases sitting between them. CDR1 is KGHSH, CDR2 LQKENI, per germline. The CDR3 DNA sequence: TGTGCCAGCTCACCACTCATGGAGGGACTGACTGGAAACACCATATATTTT. It translates to CASSPLMEGLTGNTIYF.

The chain uses TRBV28 and TRBJ2-5; D tentatively fits TRBD1 or TRBD2 (5 bases each). Germline CDR1 MDHEN, CDR2 SYDVKM. V lost 6 bases and J lost 5, with 13 bases in between. This CDR3 contains 13 residues. The CDR3 nucleotides read TGTGCCAGCAGCGAGGGACGAAGCGAGACCCAGTACTTC. Its translation: CASSEGRSETQYF.

About this clone: An end of the junction differs from the germline gene, which may be a read error. The chain couples TRBV7-9 to TRBJ1-1; tentatively, D is TRBD1 (5 bases). This CDR3 contains 16 residues. Germline lookup yields CDR1 SEHNR and CDR2 FQNEAQ (reference sequence). The CDR3 bases are TGTGCCAGCAGCCTAGCCCCGGGACCTGAGAACACTGAAGCTTTCTTT. Translating it yields CASSLAPGPENTEAFF.

The chain combines TRBV27 with TRBJ2-1, with TRBD2 as a possible D gene (5 bases). The CDR3 contains 15 residues. Germline CDR1 reads MNHEY; CDR2 reads SMNVEV (reference sequence). V was trimmed by 6 bases and J by 1 base, leaving 13 bases between them. The CDR3 DNA reads TGTGCCAGCAGCCCGCTTACTAGTTCCTACAATGAGCAGTTCTTC. Its translation: CASSPLTSSYNEQFF.

J is TRBJ2-4 and V is TRBV21-1; the tabulated D call, TRBD1, remains unverified against the DNA. TRBV21-1 constitutes a pseudogene. This CDR3 is built from 17 residues. The CDR3 protein is CASSAGMVHGAKNIQYF. The CDR3 nucleotides are TGTGCCAGCAGCGCAGGAATGGTACACGGAGCCAAAAACATTCAGTACTTC.

V gene TRBV5-8 combines with J gene TRBJ1-5, with D possibly TRBD1 on 6 matching bases. In germline, CDR1 is SGHTS, CDR2 YDEGEE. This CDR3 contains 15 residues. V was cut by 2 bases and J by 2 bases, with 11 bases left in between. The CDR3 DNA sequence: TGTGCCAGCAGCTTTCGGGGGCGAGGCAATCAGCCCCAGCATTTT. It is translated as CASSFRGRGNQPQHF.